This T cell receptor beta chain was retrieved from a study of cytomegalovirus exposure and HLA in healthy donors. Both 60 Vbeta primers and 13 Jbeta primers went into the PCR. Only in-frame clones appear in the TCRdb table, and some are missing; sequencing was by immunoSEQ multiplex PCR. The sample consists of over 100,000 clones, around three quarters of them appearing once. This clone turned up a few times. Germline CDR1 MNHEY, CDR2 SVGAGI. Trimming cost V 2 bases and J 2 bases, with 7 bases left between them. There are 15 residues in the CDR3. This TCR came from a woman younger than 45 in good health and CMV-seronegative. The sample was PBMCs. The chain joins TRBV6-5 to TRBJ2-6; no definite D call. DNA of the CDR3: TGTGCCAGCAGTTACGACTGGGCTGGGGCCAACGTCCTGACTTTC. Translated: CASSYDWAGANVLTF.